A selection of T cell receptor beta chains follows, all from one sample in a study of blood T cells in healthy people across ages. TCRdb itself ran the 5' RACE reads through MiXCR, one entry per CDR3 protein. The top ten clones hold 15% to 20% of a sample with some 710,000 distinct CDR3 sequences, 35% to 60% of them seen once. Sequences were obtained from blood. The source of these receptors is an elderly man in good health. Each CDR3 is given with its conserved first and last residue. D genes are given only for firm matches. A clone size is listed for some rows: how often the clone was seen (once, few, many), or a class if it is expanded.

.	13	TRBV20-1	TRBJ1-6	.	CSAREIWSSPLHF	TGCAGTGCTAGAGAAATCTGGAGTTCACCCCTCCACTTT
.	13	TRBV5-1	TRBJ1-4	.	CASSGDANEKLFF	TGCGCCAGCAGCGGGGATGCTAATGAAAAGCTGTTTTTT
TRBD2	13	TRBV20-1	TRBJ2-3	.	CSPLAASTDTQYF	TGCAGTCCCCTAGCGGCTAGCACAGATACGCAGTATTTT
TRBD1	14	TRBV25-1	TRBJ2-2	.	CASNGQGYTGELFF	TGTGCCAGCAACGGACAGGGGTACACCGGGGAGCTGTTTTTT
.	14	TRBV2	TRBJ2-3	few	CASSARQRTDTQYF	TGTGCCAGCAGTGCTCGACAGCGCACAGATACGCAGTATTTT
TRBD2	17	TRBV12-3/TRBV12-4	TRBJ2-3	.	CASSQRVREGRRDTQYF	TGTGCCAGCAGCCAGAGGGTCCGGGAGGGCCGTAGAGATACGCAGTATTTT
.	11	TRBV29-1	TRBJ2-7	few	CSVVTGYEQYF	TGCAGCGTTGTGACCGGCTACGAGCAGTACTTC
.	15	TRBV21-1	TRBJ1-2	.	CASSKISGDNYGYTF	TGTGCCAGCAGCAAAATCTCAGGGGATAACTATGGCTACACCTTC
.	13	TRBV4-2	TRBJ2-3	few	CASSQSLAVTQYF	TGTGCCAGCAGCCAATCCCTAGCAGTTACGCAGTATTTT
TRBD2	16	TRBV20-1	TRBJ2-5	.	CSAFSLAGGPRNEQYF	TGCAGTGCTTTTTCCCTAGCGGGAGGGCCTCGTAATGAGCAGTACTTC
TRBD1	17	TRBV15	TRBJ1-2	.	CATSPLGQALANYGYTF	TGTGCCACCAGCCCCCTAGGACAGGCCTTAGCTAACTATGGCTACACCTTC
.	14	TRBV19	TRBJ1-5	.	CASSLSQINQPQHF	TGTGCCAGTAGTCTTTCCCAAATCAATCAGCCCCAGCATTTT
.	17	TRBV15	TRBJ2-4	.	CATSRAPPTGSKNIQYF	TGTGCCACCAGCAGAGCCCCTCCGACAGGTAGCAAAAACATTCAGTACTTC
.	15	TRBV6-5	TRBJ2-5	.	CASSYSIDTYNEQYF	TGTGCCAGCAGTTACTCGATAGATACCTACAATGAGCAGTACTTC
TRBD1	14	TRBV7-9	TRBJ1-2	.	CASSDPGQGPGYTF	TGTGCCAGCAGTGACCCGGGACAGGGCCCTGGCTACACCTTC
.	16	TRBV6-6	TRBJ1-4	.	CASSTFKAGSKEKLFF	TGTGCCAGCAGTACCTTTAAGGCAGGCTCCAAGGAAAAACTGTTTTTT
TRBD1	14	TRBV10-3	TRBJ2-3	.	CATLDRGVADTQYF	TGTGCCACCTTGGACAGGGGCGTCGCAGATACGCAGTATTTT
.	15	TRBV2	TRBJ2-6	.	CASSVEQTGANVLTF	TGTGCCAGCAGTGTTGAACAGACTGGGGCCAACGTCCTGACTTTC
.	14	TRBV10-3	TRBJ1-1	few	CAISEGVQNTEAFF	TGTGCCATCAGTGAAGGGGTGCAAAACACTGAAGCTTTCTTT
TRBD1	15	TRBV7-2	TRBJ2-7	.	CASRIGTGISYEQYF	TGTGCCAGCAGAATTGGGACAGGGATCTCCTACGAGCAGTACTTC
.	14	TRBV28	TRBJ1-2	.	CASIPGALGYGYTF	TGTGCCAGCATCCCAGGGGCCCTGGGCTATGGCTACACCTTC
.	15	TRBV5-1	TRBJ2-5	few	CASSLPDRPVETQYF	TGCGCCAGCAGCTTACCGGACCGGCCGGTAGAGACCCAGTACTTC
.	15	TRBV6-5	TRBJ2-2	.	CASSYSMGVAGELFF	TGTGCCAGCAGTTACTCGATGGGGGTCGCCGGGGAGCTGTTTTTT
.	16	TRBV28	TRBJ2-5	.	CASSYSIDGRGETQYF	TGTGCCAGCAGTTACTCGATTGACGGAAGAGGAGAGACCCAGTACTTC
TRBD2	14	TRBV5-6	TRBJ2-1	few	CASSSLAAYNEQFF	TGTGCCAGCAGTAGTCTAGCGGCCTACAATGAGCAGTTCTTC
.	17	TRBV6-5	TRBJ1-2	.	CASSSNRDVRANYGYTF	TGTGCCAGCAGTTCCAACCGGGACGTTCGAGCTAACTATGGCTACACCTTC
TRBD1	17	TRBV7-9	TRBJ1-4	.	CASSWNSGGRTNEKLFF	TGTGCCAGCAGCTGGAACTCAGGGGGCCGAACTAATGAAAAACTGTTTTTT
TRBD1	16	TRBV28	TRBJ1-5	.	CASSFAGQGAYQPQHF	TGTGCCAGCAGTTTTGCGGGACAGGGGGCCTATCAGCCCCAGCATTTT
TRBD1	14	TRBV28	TRBJ2-7	few	CASSWDRERRREYF	TGTGCCAGCAGTTGGGACAGGGAAAGGCGAAGAGAGTACTTC
.	14	TRBV3-1	TRBJ2-5	.	CASSTRSGQETQYF	TGTGCCAGCAGCACCCGAAGCGGACAAGAGACCCAGTACTTC
TRBD1	15	TRBV7-8	TRBJ1-4	.	CASSVPGTGGEKLFF	TGTGCCAGCAGCGTCCCCGGGACAGGGGGTGAAAAACTGTTTTTT
.	15	TRBV5-1	TRBJ2-7	.	CASSTSNTGAGEQYF	TGCGCCAGCAGCACCTCTAATACTGGAGCCGGCGAGCAGTACTTC
.	14	TRBV29-1	TRBJ2-1	.	CSVEITRSINEQFF	TGCAGCGTTGAAATAACTAGAAGCATCAATGAGCAGTTCTTC
.	15	TRBV3-1	TRBJ2-5	.	CASSQRMAEQETQYF	TGTGCCAGCAGCCAACGGATGGCGGAACAAGAGACCCAGTACTTC
TRBD2	17	TRBV7-9	TRBJ2-1	.	CASSYLRGRAGNNEQFF	TGTGCCAGCAGCTACCTAAGGGGACGAGCGGGGAACAATGAGCAGTTCTTC
.	14	TRBV19	TRBJ2-7	.	CASSVNQGSYEQYF	TGTGCCAGTAGTGTCAATCAGGGTTCCTACGAGCAGTACTTC
TRBD1	12	TRBV30	TRBJ1-2	.	CAWRQGARGYTF	TGTGCCTGGAGACAGGGGGCGCGAGGCTACACCTTC
.	14	TRBV5-1	TRBJ2-7	.	CASSLTPPSYEQYF	TGCGCCAGCAGCTTGACGCCCCCTTCCTACGAGCAGTACTTC
TRBD1	16	TRBV7-2	TRBJ2-2	.	CASSLSRGRDTGELFF	TGTGCCAGCAGTTTATCAAGGGGGCGGGACACCGGGGAGCTGTTTTTT
TRBD1	15	TRBV30	TRBJ1-3	.	CAWSVRTGVWGTIYF	TGTGCCTGGAGTGTCCGGACAGGGGTTTGGGGCACCATATATTTT
TRBD2	14	TRBV20-1	TRBJ2-1	few	CSANTRLAGGEQFF	TGCAGTGCTAATACCCGGCTAGCGGGAGGTGAGCAGTTCTTC
TRBD2	16	TRBV5-1	TRBJ2-3	many	CASSLPGTKETDTQYF	TGCGCCAGCAGCTTGCCCGGGACTAAGGAGACAGATACGCAGTATTTT
TRBD1	19	TRBV7-2	TRBJ2-1	.	CASSLARGRGYYGYNEQFF	TGTGCCAGCAGCTTAGCAAGGGGGCGCGGGTACTACGGCTACAATGAGCAGTTCTTC
TRBD1	13	TRBV29-1	TRBJ2-5	.	CSVEDRGLETQYF	TGCAGCGTTGAGGATAGGGGGCTAGAGACCCAGTACTTC
TRBD2	17	TRBV11-3	TRBJ2-3	.	CASSLRETSGATDTQYF	TGTGCCAGCAGCTTAAGGGAGACTAGCGGAGCCACAGATACGCAGTATTTT
TRBD1	16	TRBV7-8	TRBJ2-7	.	CASSLSSGTGGYEQYF	TGTGCCAGCAGCTTGAGCAGCGGGACAGGGGGCTACGAGCAGTACTTC
.	16	TRBV6-5	TRBJ2-5	.	CASSYSSRRYQETQYF	TGTGCCAGCAGTTACTCGAGTCGCAGGTACCAAGAGACCCAGTACTTC
.	14	TRBV11-1	TRBJ2-7	few	CASSLAEGSYEQYF	TGTGCCAGCAGCTTAGCGGAGGGTTCCTACGAGCAGTACTTC
TRBD2	16	TRBV7-8	TRBJ2-3	few	CASSRRLAGGVDTQYF	TGTGCCAGCAGCCGGCGACTAGCGGGAGGGGTGGATACGCAGTATTTT
TRBD1	16	TRBV20-1	TRBJ2-1	many	CSASDRDRGRYNEQFF	TGCAGTGCTAGCGATAGGGACAGGGGGCGGTACAATGAGCAGTTCTTC
.	13	TRBV25-1	TRBJ2-7	many	CASRGQGRYEQYF	TGTGCCAGCAGGGGTCAGGGGCGCTACGAGCAGTACTTC
TRBD1	13	TRBV29-1	TRBJ2-7	many	CSVWGQGAYEQYF	TGCAGCGTTTGGGGACAGGGGGCCTACGAGCAGTACTTC
TRBD2	14	TRBV29-1	TRBJ2-5	.	CSVGLAGDGETQYF	TGCAGCGTTGGACTAGCGGGGGACGGAGAGACCCAGTACTTC
TRBD2	16	TRBV4-3	TRBJ2-3	few	CASSQEIAGGTDTQYF	TGCGCCAGCAGCCAAGAGATAGCGGGGGGCACAGATACGCAGTATTTT
.	14	TRBV3-1	TRBJ2-1	.	CASSQGRSINEQFF	TGTGCCAGCAGCCAAGGCCGTAGTATCAATGAGCAGTTCTTC